Following are 2 T cell receptor beta chains from one sample sequenced in a study of early T cells in non-severe SARS-CoV-2 infection. TCRdb reprocessed the 5' RACE reads with MiXCR, giving one entry per CDR3 protein. The profile shows tens of thousands of distinct CDR3 sequences, approximately 10% of them singletons. Sequencing was carried out using whole blood. These receptors were collected from an adult who was a healthcare worker with PCR-confirmed SARS-CoV-2 infection or an uninfected control (not recorded which).

J is TRBJ1-1 and V is TRBV5-1; 7 nucleotides match TRBD1. With V trimmed by 4 bases and J by 5 bases, 11 bases remained unmatched. The germline CDR1 and CDR2 sequences are SGHRS and YFSETQ. The CDR3 length is 15 residues. The CDR3 DNA reads TGCGCCAGCAGCCCATTGGCGCAGGGGGGAACTGAAGCTTTCTTT. Its translation: CASSPLAQGGTEAFF.

This clonotype was seen at least ten times. V usage is TRBV3-1 and J usage is TRBJ1-1, with D hard to call. Germline V gene lookup returns CDR1 LGHDT and CDR2 YNNKEL (reference sequence). This CDR3 is built from 14 residues. Trimming pared 1 base from V and 2 bases from J, leaving 8 bases between. For the CDR3, the DNA is TGTGCCAGCAGCCAAGTCGAGGGAAACACTGAAGCTTTCTTT. Translating it yields CASSQVEGNTEAFF.